One and the same sample provided the 16 T cell receptor beta chains below, sequenced in a study. TCRdb re-called the 5' RACE reads with MiXCR, one entry per CDR3 protein. The sample includes more than 55,000 distinct CDR3 sequences, approximately 26% of them seen just once. The sorted Tregs were CD4+CD25+CD127-/low cells. The specimen sequenced was tumor-infiltrating Tregs sorted from the breast tumor. The source of these receptors is a female donor with breast cancer.

This clonotype was seen many times. The chain couples TRBV7-2 to TRBJ1-1; D unresolved. Germline assignment: CDR1 SGHTA and CDR2 FQGNSA. There are 11 residues in the CDR3. Trimming cost V 6 bases and J 7 bases, with 9 bases left between them. In DNA, the CDR3 is TGTGCCAGCAGTTCATGGTTTGAAGCTTTCTTT. This encodes CASSSWFEAFF.

The chain joins TRBV20-1 to TRBJ2-3; D might be TRBD1 (6 bases). The J call may be faulty, since TRBJ1-5 better matches the DNA end. Germline V gene sequence: CDR1 DFQATT, CDR2 SNEGSKA (reference sequence). This CDR3 is 15 amino acids long. For the CDR3, the DNA is TGCAGTGCTCGTAGCGGGAGGGGGTTTGCAGATACGCAGCATTTT. It specifies CSARSGRGFADTQHF.

This clonotype was recorded a few times. The chain carries TRBV4-2 and TRBJ2-7; D remains ambiguous. V lost 0 bases and J 4 bases, leaving 4 bases between the germline ends. The CDR3 loop spans 12 amino acids. Germline CDR1 is LGHNA and CDR2 is YNFKEQ. The CDR3: CASSQDFYEQYF. The CDR3 coding sequence is TGTGCCAGCAGCCAAGATTTTTACGAGCAGTACTTC.

This clonotype was counted many times. The CDR3 here is CASSGQGGQPQHF. CDR3 nucleotide sequence: TGTGCCAGCAGTGGACAGGGAGGTCAGCCCCAGCATTTT. V gene TRBV6-2 or TRBV6-3 combines with J gene TRBJ1-5, with TRBD1 matching over 8 bases. The ends lost 5 bases at V and 6 bases at J; junction bases unmatched: 3. Germline V gene sequence: CDR1 MNHEY, CDR2 SVGEGT. The CDR3 totals 13 residues.

On this clonotype: It is likely a read error, because the conserved phenylalanine at the end of the CDR3 is missing. This chain joins TRBV9 and TRBJ1-1; D uncertain. The CDR3 sequence is 13 residues long. Trimming left V 2 bases short and J 2 bases short, with 7 bases between. CDR1 is SGDLS, CDR2 YYNGEE, per germline. Written as DNA, the CDR3 is TGTGCCAGCAGCGTCACAACCAACACTGAAGCTTTCCTT. Amino acid sequence: CASSVTTNTEAFL.

This clonotype was detected a few times. The chain is built from TRBV19 and TRBJ2-5; unclear D gene. In germline, CDR1 is LNHDA, CDR2 SQIVND (reference sequence). There are 13 residues in the CDR3. Trimming took off 5 bases at V and 5 bases at J, with 12 bases between the two ends. CDR3 DNA: TGTGCCAGTAGTCAAGTGTTGAGGGAGACCCAGTACTTC. It yields the protein CASSQVLRETQYF.

The genes are TRBV7-6 and TRBJ2-7; D not resolved. Germline lookup yields CDR1 SGHVS and CDR2 FNYEAQ. CDR3 length: 15 amino acids. V gave up 1 base and J gave up 4 bases, with 14 bases separating them. This CDR3 reads CASSLGSAPSYEQYF. Here the CDR3 DNA reads TGTGCCAGCAGCTTAGGAAGCGCGCCCTCATACGAGCAGTACTTC.

The sample holds many counts of this clonotype. This chain joins TRBV4-3 and TRBJ1-1; D is ambiguous. The CDR3 runs to 14 residues. Germline CDR1 and CDR2: LGHNA and YSLEER. V was cut by 0 bases and J by 4 bases, with 9 bases left in between. In nucleotides, the CDR3 is TGCGCCAGCAGCCAAGAAGTCGGGAGCACTGAAGCTTTCTTT. Amino acid sequence: CASSQEVGSTEAFF.

This clonotype was observed a few times. This rearrangement joins TRBV6-1 to TRBJ1-2, with TRBD1 identical over 7 bases. V dropped 3 bases and J dropped 4; count of bases not matched to a gene: 8. CDR1 is MNHNS, CDR2 SASEGT, per germline. The CDR3 length is 15 residues. Here the CDR3 reads CASSETVGQVYGYTF. The CDR3 DNA reads as TGTGCCAGCAGTGAGACGGTCGGACAGGTCTATGGCTACACCTTC.

As regards this clonotype: This may be a read error: a much more frequent sequence differs by one nucleotide. The conserved phenylalanine or tryptophan is not found at the CDR3 terminus, so this likely reflects a read error. This sequence joins TRBV12-3 or TRBV12-4 and TRBJ2-5, with 9 nucleotides matching TRBD2. V shed 3 bases and J 5 bases; nucleotides not matched to a gene: 10. The CDR3 extends over 16 amino acids. CDR3: CASSFDSLAGWETQYL. CDR3 DNA sequence: TGTGCCAGCAGTTTCGACAGTCTAGCGGGATGGGAGACCCAGTACCTC.

This clonotype turned up a few times. V is TRBV5-6 and J is TRBJ2-3; D could derive from TRBD1 or TRBD2 (6 bases each). The germline V and J ends were trimmed by 0 bases and 5 bases, with 16 bases remaining between them. Germline V lookup: CDR1 SGHDT, CDR2 YYEEEE. This CDR3 spans 16 amino acids. In nucleotides, the CDR3 is TGTGCCAGCAGCTTGGGACCCGGGGGCGAGGGAGATACGCAGTATTTT. Protein: CASSLGPGGEGDTQYF.

The CDR3 DNA reads as TGTGCCAGCTCGGAAATGGGGCGGGATTGGGAGCAGTTCTTC. Protein sequence: CASSEMGRDWEQFF. The V and J genes are TRBV9 and TRBJ2-1; D might be TRBD2 (6 bases). The ends were cut back, 7 bases at V and 10 bases at J, with 21 bases in the middle. The germline V gene encodes CDR1 SGDLS and CDR2 YYNGEE. The CDR3 runs to 14 residues.

This clonotype was observed a handful of times. In DNA, the CDR3 is TGTGCCAGCAGCTTTCAAGTCGGGACTGGGGGTTACGAGCAGTACTTC. This translates into CASSFQVGTGGYEQYF. The chain combines TRBV7-2 with TRBJ2-7; tentative D call: TRBD2 (6 bases). V lost 3 bases and J 4 bases, leaving 19 bases between the germline ends. The CDR3 is 16 residues long. CDR1 is SGHTA, CDR2 FQGNSA, per germline.

The genes are TRBV12-3 or TRBV12-4 and TRBJ1-2; D might be TRBD1 (6 bases). Trimming left V 10 bases short and J 4 bases short, with 16 bases between. The CDR3 is 13 residues long. The CDR3 DNA reads as TGTGCCATACACAGGGATCAGTTCTATGGCTACACCTTC. Translation gives CAIHRDQFYGYTF.

V is TRBV6-1 and J is TRBJ2-2; no clear D gene. Germline V gene data show CDR1 as MNHNS and CDR2 as SASEGT. This CDR3 region has 16 residues. Trimming stripped 7 bases from V and 3 bases from J, with 18 bases between. The DNA of the CDR3 is TGTGCCAGCACCCGGATGTCAGGTCAGGACACCGGGGAGCTGTTTTTT. Its protein product is CASTRMSGQDTGELFF.

Comment on this clonotype: A single base separates this from a much larger clone, so it may be a read error. V gene TRBV6-6 combines with J gene TRBJ1-2; perhaps TRBD1 as D (5 bases). CDR1 is MNHNY and CDR2 is SVGAGI in the germline V gene (reference sequence). CDR3 length: 14 residues. This CDR3 is CTSSYGGRNYGYTF. The CDR3 DNA is TGTACCAGCAGTTATGGGGGGAGGAACTATGGCTACACCTTC.